The TCR beta chain described here comes from a study of T cells expressing NK-cell markers. Following a re-call of the 5' RACE reads, TCRdb has one entry per CDR3 protein and lacks DNA. Listed are about 32,000 distinct CDR3 sequences; about 60% falls within the top ten. Germline loops: CDR1 LGHNA, CDR2 YNFKEQ. This CDR3 is 16 amino acids long. This clonotype was sampled from a woman between 18 and 69 years old in good health. V is TRBV4-2 and J is TRBJ2-1. Sample: blood T cells: a sorted CD56 or NKG2C T cell subset, CD4+ or CD8+ T cells, or bulk PBMC T cells (not recorded which). The CDR3 loop reads CASSQNSESSYNEQFF.